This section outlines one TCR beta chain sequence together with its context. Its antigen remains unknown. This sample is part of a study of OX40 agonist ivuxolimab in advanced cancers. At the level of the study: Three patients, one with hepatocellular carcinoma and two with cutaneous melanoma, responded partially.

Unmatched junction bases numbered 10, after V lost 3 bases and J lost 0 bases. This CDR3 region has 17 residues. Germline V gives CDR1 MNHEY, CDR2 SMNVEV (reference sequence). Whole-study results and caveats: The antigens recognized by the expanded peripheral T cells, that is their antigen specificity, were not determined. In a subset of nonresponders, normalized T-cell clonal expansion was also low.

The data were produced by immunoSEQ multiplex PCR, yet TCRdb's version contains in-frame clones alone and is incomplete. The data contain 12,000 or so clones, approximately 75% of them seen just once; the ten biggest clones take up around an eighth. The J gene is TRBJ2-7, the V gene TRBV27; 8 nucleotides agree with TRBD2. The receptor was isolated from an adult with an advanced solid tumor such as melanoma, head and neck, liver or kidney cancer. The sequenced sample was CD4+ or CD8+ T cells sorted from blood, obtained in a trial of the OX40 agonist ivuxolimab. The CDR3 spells CASSFSGGLPSSYEQYF. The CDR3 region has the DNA TGTGCCAGCAGTTTCTCGGGGGGGCTTCCAAGCTCCTACGAGCAGTACTTC.